Following are 10 T cell receptor beta chains from one sample sequenced in a study of early T cells in non-severe SARS-CoV-2 infection. TCRdb fed the 5' RACE reads into MiXCR, producing one record per CDR3 protein. The sample has 35,000 to 50,000 distinct CDR3 sequences; about 6% are singletons. Source: whole blood, taken at baseline. These receptor sequences come from an adult who was a healthcare worker with PCR-confirmed SARS-CoV-2 infection or an uninfected control (not recorded which).

This clonotype was counted only a few times. This chain links TRBV6-6 with TRBJ2-7, with 9 bases that match TRBD1. CDR3 length equals 15 residues. With 4 bases clipped from V and 3 bases from J, the junction kept 7 bases outside the gene matches. Germline V lookup: CDR1 MNHNY, CDR2 SVGAGI (reference sequence). The CDR3 DNA reads TGTGCCAGCAGTTTCCCGGGACAGGGAATCTACGAGCAGTACTTC. Protein product: CASSFPGQGIYEQYF.

In this sample, this clonotype turned up many times. The chain couples TRBV7-9 to TRBJ1-1; D unresolved. Trimming took off 5 bases at V and 7 bases at J, with 5 bases between the two ends. In germline, CDR1 is SEHNR, CDR2 FQNEAQ (reference sequence). The CDR3 runs 10 residues. CDR3 loop: CASSPLEAFF. The CDR3 coding sequence is TGTGCCAGCAGCCCCCTTGAAGCTTTCTTT.

This clonotype was seen repeatedly, ten times or more. The J gene is TRBJ1-3, the V gene TRBV15; D is possibly TRBD1 (5 bases). The CDR3 consists of 14 residues. Germline V gives CDR1 LNHNV, CDR2 YYDKDF (reference sequence). V was cut by 1 base and J by 3 bases, with 7 bases left in between. CDR3 amino acids: CATSRGDSGNTIYF. The CDR3 DNA reads as TGTGCCACCAGCAGAGGAGACAGTGGAAACACCATATATTTT.

This clonotype was detected many times. Relative to the germline gene, one junction end is altered; a read error may explain this. The chain is built from TRBV11-2 and TRBJ2-1; 9 bases line up with TRBD2. The CDR3 totals 11 residues. The V gene's germline CDR1 is SGHAT and CDR2 FQNNGV. The CDR3 DNA sequence: TGTGCCAGCAGCTCCGGGACTAGCCCCATCTTC. Protein sequence: CASSSGTSPIF.

This clonotype was found many times. The chain couples TRBV5-4 to TRBJ2-3; 10 positions match TRBD2. Germline loops: CDR1 SGHNT, CDR2 YYREEE (reference sequence). The trim removed 3 bases at V and 2 bases at J, leaving 6 bases unmatched. The CDR3 consists of 16 residues. CDR3 sequence: CASSSLLAGVTDTQYF. The CDR3 coding sequence is TGTGCCAGCAGCTCCCTCCTAGCGGGGGTCACAGATACGCAGTATTTT.

CDR3 in amino acids: CATSRVAGTGYSPLHF. Written as DNA, the CDR3 is TGTGCCACCAGCAGAGTTGCCGGGACAGGGTACTCACCCCTCCACTTT. The chain joins TRBV15 to TRBJ1-6; the match to TRBD1 covers 9 bases. The CDR3 length is 16 residues. The J segment lost 10 bases and the V segment lost 1 base, leaving 8 bases of the junction unmatched. CDR1 and CDR2 (germline): LNHNV, YYDKDF (reference sequence).

There are many counts of this clonotype. This chain connects TRBV30 to TRBJ2-1; D is unclear. The CDR3 length is 13 residues. CDR1 and CDR2 (germline): GTSNPN, SVGIG (reference sequence). Trimming took 0 bases from V and 4 from J, leaving 7 bases between them. The CDR3 is CAWSVQPYNEQFF. For the CDR3, the DNA is TGTGCCTGGAGTGTCCAACCTTACAATGAGCAGTTCTTC.

This clonotype appeared many times. The gene calls are TRBV29-1 and TRBJ2-7, with a tentative D call TRBD1 (5 bases). This CDR3 is built from 11 residues. Germline V gene data show CDR1 as SQVTM and CDR2 as ANQGSEA. Trimming pared 7 bases from V and 2 bases from J, leaving 9 bases between. The CDR3 is CSAGHTYEQYF. CDR3 sequence (DNA): TGCAGCGCCGGACACACCTACGAGCAGTACTTC.

Points on this clonotype: This may be a read error, as it is one base from a much larger clone. V usage is TRBV7-6 and J usage is TRBJ2-5; TRBD1 might be the D (6 bases). The CDR3 has 16 residues. Germline V lookup: CDR1 SGHVS, CDR2 FNYEAQ. The V end lost 4 bases, the J end lost 0 bases, and 15 bases lay between the germline ends. The CDR3 loop reads CASSSGAGTYQETQYF. CDR3 DNA sequence: TGTGCCAGCAGCTCAGGGGCAGGGACCTACCAAGAGACCCAGTACTTC.

Only a few counts were recorded for this clonotype. One end of the junction does not line up with germline, which may come from a read error. The chain has TRBV6-4 and TRBJ2-3; D gene ambiguous. The CDR3 extends over 13 amino acids. CDR1 is MRHNA and CDR2 is SNTAGT in the germline V gene. CDR3 region: CTSSDREADTQYF. CDR3 bases: TGTACCAGCAGTGACCGCGAAGCAGATACGCAGTATTTC.